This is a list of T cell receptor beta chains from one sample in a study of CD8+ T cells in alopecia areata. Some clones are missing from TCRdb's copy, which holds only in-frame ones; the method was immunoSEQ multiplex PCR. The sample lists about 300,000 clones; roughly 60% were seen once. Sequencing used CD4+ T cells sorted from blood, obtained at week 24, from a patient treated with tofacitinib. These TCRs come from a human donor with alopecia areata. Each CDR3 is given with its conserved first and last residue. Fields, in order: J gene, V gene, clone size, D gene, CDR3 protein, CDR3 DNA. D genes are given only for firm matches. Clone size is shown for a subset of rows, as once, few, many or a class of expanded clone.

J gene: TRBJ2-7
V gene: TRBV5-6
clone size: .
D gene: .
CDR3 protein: CASSTDYGRSYEQYF
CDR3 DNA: TGTGCCAGCAGCACGGACTACGGAAGGTCCTACGAGCAGTACTTC

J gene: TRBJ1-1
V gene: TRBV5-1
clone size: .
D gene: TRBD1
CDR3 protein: CASSLGTGKADTEAFF
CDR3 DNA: TGCGCCAGCAGCTTGGGGACAGGGAAAGCCGACACTGAAGCTTTCTTT

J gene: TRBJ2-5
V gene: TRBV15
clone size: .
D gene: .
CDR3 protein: CATSRGRETQYF
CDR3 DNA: TGTGCCACCAGCAGAGGCCGAGAGACCCAGTACTTC

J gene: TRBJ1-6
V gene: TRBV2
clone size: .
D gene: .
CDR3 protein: CATTGSGSYNSPLHF
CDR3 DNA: TGTGCCACCACAGGGTCCGGCTCCTATAATTCACCCCTCCACTTT

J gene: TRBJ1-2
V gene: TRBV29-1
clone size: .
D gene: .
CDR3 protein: CSVEDRRDYGYTF
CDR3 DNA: TGCAGCGTTGAAGATCGCAGGGACTATGGCTACACCTTC

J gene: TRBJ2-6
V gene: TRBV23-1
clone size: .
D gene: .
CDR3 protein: CASSPGLGANVLTF
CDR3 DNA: TGCGCCAGCAGTCCCGGTCTCGGGGCCAACGTCCTGACTTTC

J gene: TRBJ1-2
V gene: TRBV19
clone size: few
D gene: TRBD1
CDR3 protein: CASNPSPGQGYGYTF
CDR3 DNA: TGTGCCAGTAATCCGTCGCCGGGACAGGGGTATGGCTACACCTTC

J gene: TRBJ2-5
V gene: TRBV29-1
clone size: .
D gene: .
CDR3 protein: CSAYGDAKEETQYF
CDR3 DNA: TGCAGCGCCTACGGGGACGCCAAGGAAGAGACCCAGTACTTC

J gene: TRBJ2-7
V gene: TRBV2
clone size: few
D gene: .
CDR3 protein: CASSLRGHEQYF
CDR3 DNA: TGTGCCAGCTCCCTGCGGGGGCACGAGCAGTACTTC

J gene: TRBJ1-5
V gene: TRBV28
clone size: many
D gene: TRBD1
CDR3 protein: CASSPRQGVPLLSNQPQHF
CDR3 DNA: TGTGCCAGCAGTCCCCGACAGGGGGTACCCCTTCTTAGCAATCAGCCCCAGCATTTT

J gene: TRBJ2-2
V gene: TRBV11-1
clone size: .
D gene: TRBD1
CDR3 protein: CASSPTGGIIGELFF
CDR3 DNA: TGTGCCAGCAGCCCGACAGGGGGAATCATCGGGGAGCTGTTTTTT

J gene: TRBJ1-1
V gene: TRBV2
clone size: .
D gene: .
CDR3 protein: CASSDGRGNTEAFF
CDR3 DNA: TGTGCCAGCAGTGACGGGAGGGGGAACACTGAAGCTTTCTTT

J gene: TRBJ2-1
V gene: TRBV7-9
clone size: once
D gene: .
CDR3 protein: CASSWKGYNEQFF
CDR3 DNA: TGTGCCAGCAGCTGGAAAGGCTACAATGAGCAGTTCTTC

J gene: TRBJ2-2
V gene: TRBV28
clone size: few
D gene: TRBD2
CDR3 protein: CASSTPGLAGNTGELFF
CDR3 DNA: TGTGCCAGCAGCACTCCGGGACTAGCGGGGAACACCGGGGAGCTGTTTTTT

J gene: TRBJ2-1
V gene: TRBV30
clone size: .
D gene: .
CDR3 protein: CAWSVVRNNEQFF
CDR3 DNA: TGTGCCTGGAGTGTAGTCAGAAACAATGAGCAGTTCTTC

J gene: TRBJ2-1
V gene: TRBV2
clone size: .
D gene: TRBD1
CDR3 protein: CASGQGGNEQFF
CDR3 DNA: TGTGCCAGCGGACAGGGGGGCAATGAGCAGTTCTTC

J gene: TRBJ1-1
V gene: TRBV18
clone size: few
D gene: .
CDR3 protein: CASSPGTRGTFF
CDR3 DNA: TGTGCCAGCTCACCAGGGACGAGGGGAACTTTCTTT

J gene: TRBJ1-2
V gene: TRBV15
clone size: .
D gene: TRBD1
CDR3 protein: CATSPDRATGYTF
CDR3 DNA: TGTGCCACCAGCCCCGACAGGGCCACTGGCTACACCTTC

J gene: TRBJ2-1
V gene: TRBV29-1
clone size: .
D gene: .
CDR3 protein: CSALPPPSYNEQFF
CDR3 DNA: TGCAGCGCCCTACCTCCTCCCTCCTACAATGAGCAGTTCTTC

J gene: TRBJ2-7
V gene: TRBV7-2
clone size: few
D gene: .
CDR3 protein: CASTGRGELYEQYF
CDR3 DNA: TGTGCCAGCACCGGTAGGGGGGAGCTGTACGAGCAGTACTTC

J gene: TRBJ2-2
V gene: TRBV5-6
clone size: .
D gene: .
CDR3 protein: CASSFTGELFF
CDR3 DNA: TGTGCCAGCAGCTTCACCGGGGAGCTGTTTTTT

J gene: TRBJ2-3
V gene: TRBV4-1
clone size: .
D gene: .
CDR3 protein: CASSLGQLGTRFTTDTQYF
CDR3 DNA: TGCGCCAGCAGCCTAGGACAATTAGGGACAAGGTTTACCACAGATACGCAGTATTTT

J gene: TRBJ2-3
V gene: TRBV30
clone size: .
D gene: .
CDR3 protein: CAWSSGGRDTQYF
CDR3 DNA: TGTGCCTGGTCATCTGGGGGGAGGGATACGCAGTATTTT

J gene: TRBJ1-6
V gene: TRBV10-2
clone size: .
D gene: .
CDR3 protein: CASMKQARGHLHF
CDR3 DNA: TGCGCCAGCATGAAACAGGCCCGGGGACACCTCCACTTT

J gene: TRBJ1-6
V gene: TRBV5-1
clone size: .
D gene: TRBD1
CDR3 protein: CASIILRGQGGSPLHF
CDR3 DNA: TGCGCCAGCATCATCCTCAGGGGACAGGGAGGCTCACCCCTCCACTTT

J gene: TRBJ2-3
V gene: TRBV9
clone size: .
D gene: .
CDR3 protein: CASAITATADTQYF
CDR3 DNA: TGTGCCAGCGCCATAACTGCGACAGCAGATACGCAGTATTTT

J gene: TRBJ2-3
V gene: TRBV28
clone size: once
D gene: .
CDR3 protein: CASSNPWRGTDTQYF
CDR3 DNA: TGTGCCAGCAGCAACCCTTGGCGGGGAACAGATACGCAGTATTTT

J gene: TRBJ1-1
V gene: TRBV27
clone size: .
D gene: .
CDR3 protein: CASSGQNTEAFF
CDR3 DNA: TGTGCCAGCAGTGGACAGAACACTGAAGCTTTCTTT

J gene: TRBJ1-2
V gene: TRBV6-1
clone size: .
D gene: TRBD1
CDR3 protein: CASSANPQGANGKGYTF
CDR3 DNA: TGTGCCAGCAGTGCCAACCCACAGGGGGCAAACGGGAAAGGCTACACCTTC

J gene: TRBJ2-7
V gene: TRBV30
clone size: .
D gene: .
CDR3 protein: CAWSVLKWQANYEQYF
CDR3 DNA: TGTGCCTGGAGTGTACTCAAATGGCAGGCCAACTACGAGCAGTACTTC

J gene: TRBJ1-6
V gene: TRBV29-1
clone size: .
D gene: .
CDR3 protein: CSFKREADSPLHF
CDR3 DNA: TGCAGCTTCAAAAGGGAAGCGGATTCACCCCTCCACTTT

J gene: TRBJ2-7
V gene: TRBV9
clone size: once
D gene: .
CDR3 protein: CASSAGRTYEQYF
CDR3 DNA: TGTGCCAGCAGCGCGGGACGGACCTACGAGCAGTACTTC

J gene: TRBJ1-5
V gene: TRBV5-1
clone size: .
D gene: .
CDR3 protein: CASSLEGGRNQPQHF
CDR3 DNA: TGCGCCAGCAGCTTGGAGGGGGGAAGGAATCAGCCCCAGCATTTT